This record concerns one T cell receptor beta chain sequence. Its antigen is unknown. Generation of TCR beta libraries employed quantitative 5'-RACE incorporating molecular barcodes. TCRdb re-derived calls from the 5' RACE reads in MiXCR, one entry per CDR3 protein. The profile shows some 840,000 distinct CDR3 sequences, roughly 10% of them singletons. This record comes from a study of CD8 T cells in ankylosing spondylitis. Study-level findings and limits: Clones linked to disease, bearing a CD8+ phenotype, were relatively rare in peripheral blood. Prior literature has documented some motif variants in synovial fluid and blood from reactive arthritis. Disease-linked clones reportedly showed significant enrichment in matched ankylosing spondylitis synovial fluid. Blood of patients with ankylosing spondylitis appeared to be characterized by a TCR beta motif of eight or nine highly homologous variants.

J was trimmed by 2 bases and V by 5 bases; bases with no gene match: 8. The CDR3 spans 16 residues. CDR1 is MDHEN, CDR2 SYDVKM, per germline. The V gene is TRBV28, the J gene TRBJ2-1; 8 bases are shared with TRBD2. This clonotype was sampled from a male donor with ankylosing spondylitis. Sequenced sample: blood, either unsorted or a sorted T cell fraction (not recorded which). The CDR3 spells CASSPGGGLTYNEQFF. The CDR3 region has the DNA TGTGCCAGCAGTCCGGGCGGGGGGCTCACCTACAATGAGCAGTTCTTC. Together with reference TRBV28 and TRBJ2-1, the CDR3 gives the full variable domain: DVKVTQSSRYLVKRTGEKVFLECVQDMDHENMFWYRQDPGLGLRLIYFSYDVKMKEKGDIPEGYSVSREKKERFSLILESASTNQTSMYLCASSPGGGLTYNEQFFGPGTRLTVL.